This T cell receptor (beta chain) was identified in a study of cytotoxic CD8 clonotypes in ibrutinib-treated CLL. With 0 bases removed from V and 7 bases from J, the gap between germline ends came to 15 bases. This CDR3 spans 15 amino acids. Germline lookup yields CDR1 SGHTA and CDR2 FQGNSA. Of note for this clone: Its antigen is undetermined.

Researchers set a sequencing depth target of 1 in 200,000 to 1 in 1 million T cells. Using immunoSEQ multiplex PCR, the repertoire was profiled, and TCRdb retains in-frame clones only, with some absent. The sample has approximately 200,000 clones, roughly 72% seen once. The study, taken as a whole, reports: Clonality at baseline surpassed age-matched healthy donors and tracked circulating CD8+ T-cell counts. Clonality was elevated at ibrutinib response and had returned toward baseline at progression.

The sequence was collected from a human donor with chronic lymphocytic leukemia. The rearrangement uses TRBV7-2 and TRBJ1-2, with a possible D match to TRBD1 (5 bases). This material consisted of PBMCs, taken after 24 months of ibrutinib treatment. The CDR3 DNA follows: TGTGCCAGCAGCTTAGCATTGCCGGGGGATAGTGGCTACACCTTC. Amino acids: CASSLALPGDSGYTF.